Listed below are T cell receptor beta chains from one sample, sequenced in a study of cytomegalovirus exposure and HLA in healthy donors. TCRdb keeps only in-frame clones here, not all; method: immunoSEQ multiplex PCR. The top ten hold about 10% of the sample, which has approximately 150,000 clones, roughly 80% seen once. Sequencing was carried out using PBMCs. All receptors come from a man aged 50 or older in good health and CMV-seropositive. Each CDR3 is given without its conserved first and last residue. Each record gives: J gene, V gene, CDR3 protein.

>TRBJ1-2|TRBV6-1
ASTQNGGANYGYT
>TRBJ2-1|TRBV19
ASSSRPSGVGLEQF
>TRBJ1-5|TRBV30
AWGTGVQPQH
>TRBJ2-7|TRBV7-2
ASTPGDIKQY
>TRBJ2-1|TRBV9
ASSVGKAGVHNEQF
>TRBJ2-2|TRBV7-2
ASSSSSGTGELF
>TRBJ2-2|TRBV10-3
AISERAPTGELF
>TRBJ1-5|TRBV4-2
ASSQDGRGNQPQH
>TRBJ1-2|TRBV5-4
ASSFPVSGYGYT
>TRBJ2-3|TRBV28
ASSGGTDTQY
>TRBJ1-4|TRBV7-2
ASSFYSGQGGEKLF
>TRBJ2-3|TRBV18
ASSPTGSNTDTQY
>TRBJ2-3|TRBV5-6
ASSLSNRDRGPGTQY
>TRBJ2-3|TRBV5-1
ASSPGDRNVVTDTQY
>TRBJ1-1|TRBV19
ASTTQGAGEAF
>TRBJ1-2|TRBV7-9
ASSLQASGYT
>TRBJ1-3|TRBV28
ASSLALSRGRAGNTIY
>TRBJ2-4|TRBV6-6
ASSPGTVGCQY
>TRBJ1-4|TRBV11-2
ASSLAVTNEKLF
>TRBJ2-1|TRBV7-9
SSILSGHLSYNEQF
>TRBJ2-3|TRBV6-5
ASRAPDTQY
>TRBJ2-7|TRBV11-2
ASSLVFRGGEQY
>TRBJ1-2|TRBV6-5
ASSYSPYPRYGYT
>TRBJ2-5|TRBV4-1
ASSQDQTSGRAGETQY
>TRBJ2-6|TRBV7-2
ASSLPRGVAHVLT
>TRBJ1-1|TRBV30
AWSAGLLNTEAF
>TRBJ2-5|TRBV7-3
ASSFTGGGETQY